One and the same sample provided the 10 T cell receptor beta chains below, sequenced in a study of shared clonotypes between healthy human individuals. Repertoires were generated with immunoSEQ multiplex PCR, while TCRdb's copy carries only in-frame clones and drops some. The sample contains about 1.5 million clones, nearly 99% of which appear only once. Source material: naive CD4+ T cells sorted from blood. The subset: CD45RA+ positively selected. The receptor set was obtained from a man in his thirties or forties in good health.

The chain uses TRBV2 and TRBJ2-7; 9 nucleotides agree with TRBD1. The CDR3 is 12 amino acids. The V segment lost 8 bases and the J segment 4 bases; nucleotides outside the gene matches: 3. The germline gives CDR1 SNHLY, CDR2 FYNNEI. The CDR3 coding sequence is TGTGCCAGCGGACAGGGGATGTACGAGCAGTACTTC. Translated: CASGQGMYEQYF.

This clone was seen a single time. Other DNA sequences in this specimen translate into the identical CDR3. The chain combines TRBV18 with TRBJ1-1; 7 bases line up with TRBD1. From germline, CDR1 is KGHSH and CDR2 LQKENI. The CDR3 is 15 residues long. The ends lost 3 bases at V and 2 bases at J; junction bases unmatched: 6. The CDR3 DNA reads TGTGCCAGCTCACCGAAGACAGGGAGAAACACTGAAGCTTTCTTT. This gives the protein CASSPKTGRNTEAFF.

V gene TRBV28 combines with J gene TRBJ1-2; no clear D. Trimming left V 2 bases short and J 8 bases short, with 9 bases between. Germline V CDR1 and CDR2: MDHEN, SYDVKM. The CDR3 has 12 amino acids. The DNA for the CDR3 is TGTGCCAGCAGTTTAGAGGGTTGGGGCTACACCTTC. Residues: CASSLEGWGYTF.

A single count supports this clone. V usage is TRBV7-2 and J usage is TRBJ2-4; D remains ambiguous. The germline CDR1 and CDR2 sequences are SGHTA and FQGNSA. Trimming shortened V by 5 bases and J by 9 bases, and 11 bases separated the two germline ends. CDR3 length: 12 amino acids. CDR3 nucleotides: TGTGCCAGCAGCGTACCGAGTGGCATTCAGTACTTC. Protein sequence: CASSVPSGIQYF.

This chain joins TRBV5-1 and TRBJ1-5; D perhaps matches TRBD1 (6 bases). V dropped 3 bases and J dropped 8 bases, with 18 bases sitting between them. Germline-derived CDR1 and CDR2 are SGHRS and YFSETQ. The CDR3 contains 15 residues. CDR3 residues: CASSWRDGPGEPQHF. The DNA of the CDR3 is TGCGCCAGCAGCTGGCGGGACGGCCCAGGGGAGCCCCAGCATTTT.

J is TRBJ2-3 and V is TRBV27; no firm D call. The CDR3 is 14 residues long. Trimming took off 0 bases at V and 2 bases at J, with 6 bases between the two ends. Per the germline V gene, CDR1 is MNHEY and CDR2 is SMNVEV (reference sequence). In nucleotides, the CDR3 is TGTGCCAGCAGTTTATCGTGGGACACAGATACGCAGTATTTT. It specifies CASSLSWDTDTQYF.

This chain links TRBV28 with TRBJ2-1; 13 nucleotides align to TRBD2. Per the germline V gene, CDR1 is MDHEN and CDR2 is SYDVKM. This CDR3 has 17 residues. The J segment lost 2 bases and the V segment lost 6 bases, leaving 7 bases of the junction unmatched. The CDR3 loop reads CASSGLAGVSPYNEQFF. The CDR3 DNA sequence: TGTGCCAGCAGCGGACTAGCGGGAGTCAGCCCCTACAATGAGCAGTTCTTC.

The CDR3 sequence: CASSFDRGTEAFF. As DNA, the CDR3 is TGCGCCAGCAGCTTTGACAGGGGGACTGAAGCTTTCTTT. The rearrangement joins TRBV5-1 to TRBJ1-1; TRBD1 aligns across 9 bases. CDR3 size: 13 residues. CDR1 is SGHRS, CDR2 YFSETQ, per germline. Trimming at V came to 2 bases and at J to 5 bases, leaving 1 base not matched to a gene.

V gene TRBV2 combines with J gene TRBJ2-3; D uncertain. The CDR3 length is 12 residues. Trimming removed 4 bases from V and 6 bases from J, with 8 bases in between. Per the germline V gene, CDR1 is SNHLY and CDR2 is FYNNEI. The DNA of the CDR3 is TGTGCCAGCAGTGCCGTTGATGATACGCAGTATTTT. It encodes CASSAVDDTQYF. Filled out from reference TRBV2 and TRBJ2-3, the complete variable domain reads EPEVTQTPSHQVTQMGQEVILRCVPISNHLYFYWYRQILGQKVEFLVSFYNNEISEKSEIFDDQFSVERPDGSNFTLKIRSTKLEDSAMYFCASSAVDDTQYFGPGTRLTVL.

The chain is built from TRBV29-1 and TRBJ2-5, with D perhaps matching TRBD1 (6 bases). The CDR3 has 13 residues. The V gene lost 3 bases and the J gene lost 3 bases, with 11 bases spanning the gap. Germline CDR1 SQVTM, CDR2 ANQGSEA. CDR3 DNA sequence: TGCAGCGTTGATCGACAGGCAAAAGAGACCCAGTACTTC. It translates to CSVDRQAKETQYF.